Presented here are 18 T cell receptor beta chains from one specimen sequenced in a study of blood T cells in healthy people across ages. Next came a second PCR, run for about 7 to 12 cycles, which used a sample-barcoded 5' primer along with a J-beta primer mix. From the 5' RACE reads, TCRdb called clonotypes with MiXCR, one entry per CDR3 protein. The data contain about 1,600,000 distinct CDR3 sequences, about 43% of them seen just once; the ten biggest clones take up roughly 8.2%. Sequencing was performed on blood. The receptors originated from a woman aged 18 to 35 in good health.

The J gene is TRBJ1-2, the V gene TRBV28; D is possibly TRBD1 (5 bases). The CDR3 extends over 12 amino acids. Germline V CDR1 and CDR2: MDHEN, SYDVKM. Deletions cut 7 bases from V and 8 bases from J, with 14 bases between. The CDR3 protein is CASKGRDWGYTF. The DNA for the CDR3 is TGTGCCAGCAAGGGCAGGGATTGGGGCTACACCTTC.

This clonotype was counted between two and nine times. The chain uses TRBV29-1 and TRBJ1-1, with D perhaps matching TRBD1 (5 bases). Germline V CDR1 and CDR2: SQVTM, ANQGSEA. Trimming took 0 bases from V and 7 from J, leaving 9 bases between them. The CDR3 is 12 amino acids. The CDR3 loop reads CSVEDEGREAFF. In nucleotides, the CDR3 is TGCAGCGTTGAAGATGAGGGGCGTGAAGCTTTCTTT.

This clonotype was picked up a small number of times. The V call is TRBV28, the J call TRBJ2-5, with 9 bases identical to TRBD1. The germline V gene has CDR1 MDHEN and CDR2 SYDVKM. J gave up 2 bases and V 1 base, and 11 bases lay outside the gene matches. The CDR3 spans 18 residues. The CDR3 region has the DNA TGTGCCAGCAGTTTATCCCCAACCGGACAGGGGTGGCAAGAGACCCAGTACTTC. Its protein is CASSLSPTGQGWQETQYF.

This chain uses TRBV7-2 with TRBJ1-2; D uncertain. This CDR3 has 14 residues. V gave up 1 base and J gave up 8 bases, with 14 bases separating them. The germline V gene encodes CDR1 SGHTA and CDR2 FQGNSA. The CDR3 reads CASSLEFGDLGYTF. CDR3 sequence (DNA): TGTGCCAGCAGCTTAGAGTTTGGGGATCTCGGCTACACCTTC.

J is TRBJ2-4 and V is TRBV20-1; D perhaps matches TRBD1 (5 bases). The DNA end is more similar to TRBJ2-5, so the J call may be wrong. CDR3 length equals 13 residues. Germline lookup yields CDR1 DFQATT and CDR2 SNEGSKA (reference sequence). This CDR3 reads CSDSKGFGETQYF. CDR3 bases: TGCAGTGATAGCAAGGGGTTCGGAGAGACCCAGTACTTC.

The gene calls are TRBV6-5 and TRBJ2-5; 11 nucleotides line up with TRBD2. In germline, CDR1 is MNHEY, CDR2 SVGAGI. V shed 2 bases, J shed 5 bases, and the junction held 4 bases outside the gene matches. This CDR3 is 15 amino acids long. CDR3 sequence (DNA): TGTGCCAGCAGTTACAGCGCTAGCGGGGGGGAGACCCAGTACTTC. Its protein product is CASSYSASGGETQYF.

The table lists this clonotype with a few counts. The chain carries TRBV29-1 and TRBJ1-2; D not certain. Germline V gives CDR1 SQVTM, CDR2 ANQGSEA. The CDR3 sequence is 13 residues long. V was cut by 3 bases and J by 4 bases, with 12 bases left in between. CDR3: CSVDSSNSYGYTF. CDR3 in DNA: TGCAGCGTTGATAGCAGTAATAGCTATGGCTACACCTTC.

Only a few counts were recorded for this clonotype. This chain uses TRBV9 with TRBJ1-6; no reliable D call. Trimming removed 3 bases at V and 6 bases at J, with 13 bases between. The V gene's germline CDR1 is SGDLS and CDR2 YYNGEE. The CDR3 spans 15 residues. DNA for the CDR3: TGTGCCAGCAGCGCCCTTGGTGAGGCTAATTCACCCCTCCACTTT. Encoded protein: CASSALGEANSPLHF. The full variable domain, rest sourced from reference TRBV9 and TRBJ1-6, is DSGVTQTPKHLITATGQRVTLRCSPRSGDLSVYWYQQSLDQGLQFLIQYYNGEERAKGNILERFSAQQFPDLHSELNLSSLELGDSALYFCASSALGEANSPLHFGNGTRLTVT.

The V gene is TRBV6-5, the J gene TRBJ1-4; 9 nucleotides agree with TRBD1. Trimming took 9 bases from V and 8 from J; bases not matched to a gene: 16. This CDR3 is 16 amino acids long. Germline V gene lookup returns CDR1 MNHEY and CDR2 SVGAGI. CDR3 sequence (DNA): TGTGCCAGTAGTCTTACAGGGGGCAGCGGAGACGAAAAACTGTTTTTT. Translation: CASSLTGGSGDEKLFF.

The chain links TRBV6-1 to TRBJ2-5; D could derive from TRBD1 or TRBD2 (5 bases each). V lost 3 bases and J 11 bases, leaving 16 bases between the germline ends. Germline V gene sequence: CDR1 MNHNS, CDR2 SASEGT. There are 13 residues in the CDR3. CDR3 DNA: TGTGCCAGCAGTGACAGGGACGGGGATGAGCAGTACTTC. This encodes CASSDRDGDEQYF.

The chain couples TRBV6-5 to TRBJ1-4, with D hard to call. Per the germline V gene, CDR1 is MNHEY and CDR2 is SVGAGI. The length of the CDR3 is 15 residues. Trimming cost V 4 bases and J 5 bases, with 14 bases left between them. CDR3 sequence: CASSFDSRGNEKLFF. The CDR3 bases are TGTGCCAGCAGTTTCGACTCCCGCGGAAATGAAAAACTGTTTTTT.

This clonotype was detected a few times. The J gene is TRBJ1-6, the V gene TRBV6-6; possibly TRBD1 for D (5 bases). CDR1 and CDR2 from the germline V gene are MNHNY and SVGAGI (reference sequence). V lost 4 bases and J lost 8, with 15 bases in between. The CDR3 extends over 15 amino acids. CDR3 residues: CASSSWTGGYSPLHF. CDR3 bases: TGTGCCAGCAGTTCCTGGACTGGGGGATATTCACCCCTCCACTTT.

The chain employs TRBV28 and TRBJ2-7; possible D gene TRBD2, 7 bases. The V and J ends lost 4 bases and 1 base respectively, with 11 bases between them. Per the germline V gene, CDR1 is MDHEN and CDR2 is SYDVKM. There are 14 residues in the CDR3. The CDR3 nucleotides read TGTGCCAGCAGTTACAGGGAGGGGTCCTACGAGCAGTACTTC. It is translated as CASSYREGSYEQYF. Variable domain in full (rest from reference TRBV28 and TRBJ2-7): DVKVTQSSRYLVKRTGEKVFLECVQDMDHENMFWYRQDPGLGLRLIYFSYDVKMKEKGDIPEGYSVSREKKERFSLILESASTNQTSMYLCASSYREGSYEQYFGPGTRLTVT.

The genes are TRBV6-2 or TRBV6-3 and TRBJ2-5; no clear D gene. Germline CDR1 MNHEY, CDR2 SVGEGT. CDR3 length: 12 residues. The V end was cut by 3 bases, the J end by 5 bases, with 7 bases between. The CDR3 reads CASSYPGETQYF. As DNA, the CDR3 is TGTGCCAGCAGTTATCCGGGTGAGACCCAGTACTTC.

The chain carries TRBV7-3 and TRBJ2-3; D possibly corresponds to TRBD2 (5 bases). V lost 5 bases, J lost 2 bases, and 17 bases lay in between. The CDR3 totals 16 residues. CDR1 is SGHTA and CDR2 is FQGTGA in the germline V gene. The CDR3: CASSARGPGNTDTQYF. CDR3 DNA: TGTGCCAGCAGCGCCCGAGGGCCGGGAAACACAGATACGCAGTATTTT.

This clonotype showed up many times. The chain employs TRBV5-1 and TRBJ2-1; D remains unclear. V was cut by 4 bases and J by 8 bases, with 16 bases left in between. CDR3 length: 14 amino acids. Germline values: CDR1 SGHRS, CDR2 YFSETQ. CDR3 DNA sequence: TGCGCCAGCAGCGCCCGCCAAGTCAGCGATGAGCAGTTCTTC. It specifies CASSARQVSDEQFF.

This clonotype was picked up one time. The chain recombines TRBV5-1 with TRBJ2-3, with 8 bases aligning to TRBD2. CDR3 size: 14 residues. The V gene end was trimmed by 0 bases and the J gene end by 6 bases; junction bases not matched to a gene: 3. The V gene's germline CDR1 is SGHRS and CDR2 YFSETQ. The CDR3 here is CASSLVSSGDTQYF. The CDR3 bases are TGCGCCAGCAGCTTGGTGTCTAGCGGGGATACGCAGTATTTT.

The chain has TRBV29-1 and TRBJ1-1, with D tentatively TRBD1 (5 bases). This CDR3 contains 13 residues. V shed 6 bases and J shed 6 bases, with 17 bases lying between them. CDR1 is SQVTM, CDR2 ANQGSEA, per germline. The CDR3: CSVRGGLNAEAFF. Here the CDR3 DNA reads TGCAGCGTCCGGGGCGGGCTAAATGCTGAAGCTTTCTTT.